This T cell receptor (beta chain) was recovered during a study of T-cell reconstitution after alpha-beta-depleted transplantation in children. Study-wide results and caveats: Several hundred rapidly expanded clones from non-depleted graft cells reportedly supplied alpha-beta T cells about two months post-transplant. The study traced high day-60 TCRbeta diversity in some patients to surviving recipient T cells and thymic progenitors.

Using unique molecular identifiers, the investigators prepared the TCRbeta library. Each CDR3 protein gets one entry after TCRdb re-called the PCR reads with MiXCR. This table has around 450,000 distinct CDR3 sequences, roughly a tenth appearing once. V was trimmed by 3 bases and J by 0 bases, leaving 13 bases between them. This CDR3 contains 16 residues. Germline assignment: CDR1 SGDLS and CDR2 YYNGEE. This clonotype was seen a few times. No antigen is known for it. The TCR comes from a child aged 2 to 10 with inherited bone marrow failure, due to receive a stem cell transplant. The material was PBMCs, obtained before TCRalphabeta/CD19-depleted stem cell transplant. The rearrangement joins TRBV9 to TRBJ2-1; maybe TRBD1 (6 bases). CDR3 DNA sequence: TGTGCCAGCAGCGCCTACAGGGATAACTCCTACAATGAGCAGTTCTTC. Translation: CASSAYRDNSYNEQFF.